This TCR beta chain was sequenced during a study of cytomegalovirus exposure and HLA in healthy donors (TCRdb year 2017). Looking at the study overall: An earlier analysis of approximately 550 of the donors reported about 250 Gb of sequence data and around 110 million unique TCR beta sequences from 190 million or so T cells. An early release that covered some 640 HLA-typed donors contained 300 to 350 gigabases of sequencing data and around 85 million unique TCR sequences. Across 398 genotyped donors of the cohort, an average of 235,054 unique TCR beta nucleotide sequences per donor were sequenced, and roughly 17% of those sequences were non-productive. Four to six DR-DQ haplotypes were handled as single units for association and clustering because linkage in the cohort was strong. The T cell repertoires of 700 or so subjects were profiled by immunosequencing and related to cytomegalovirus serostatus. The number of donors typed differed by locus, with roughly 629-640 for A, B, C, DRB1 and DQB1, roughly 520 for DQA1, 600 to 610 for DPA1, and under 490 for DPB1. The study combined high-throughput TCR immunosequencing, statistical association of individual TCRs with disease status, and machine learning to predict cytomegalovirus infection status. Both class I and class II loci were covered by HLA typing, at four-digit resolution. A separate validation cohort of more than 100 different subjects was used in addition to the roughly 700-subject first cohort. All discovery cohort repertoires had been generated on a single sequencing platform. A later genetic analysis took genome-wide SNP genotypes for 398 of the 666 donors and used that subset as a discovery cohort. The aim of the study was to test whether cataloging public T cell receptors could identify signatures of past pathogen exposure. In an earlier analysis of roughly 580 of the donors, high-throughput TCR beta sequencing was used to judge whether each TCR beta V gene segment behaved as functional or pseudogenic. Rather than using new phenotypic data, the later analysis identified candidate immune exposures from TCR beta sequences and from how often those sequences occurred across donors. Among the roughly 400 genotyped donors, 75% to 90% belonged to the genetic ancestry cluster associated with self-reported Caucasian donors. Donor age, sex, ethnicity and CMV serostatus were compiled alongside the repertoire data. In a later analysis, previously published TCR beta repertoires from 500 to 750 donors were re-analyzed and high-resolution HLA genotyping was added so that TCR occurrence patterns could be studied. Here is what the overall study found, with its caveats: A cluster of highly shared sequence variants was judged likely to represent a technical artifact of the sequencing pipeline. A further reported finding was that TCR beta sequences accurately predicted the HLA-A and HLA-B alleles for most subjects in the first cohort. The presence/absence analyses assumed that sequencing depth was roughly uniform across donors, and that assumption may not be true. The study listed 150 to 200 TCR beta chains as associated with cytomegalovirus. The only immune exposure information available for the cohort was CMV serostatus. A few of the identified cytomegalovirus-associated TCR beta chains were confirmed in vitro to be specific for cytomegalovirus antigens. Compared with the roughly 670-donor mean, donors in an Asian-associated ancestry cluster had fewer N-insertions in productive TCRs, according to a later genetic analysis. The classifier was reported to diagnose cytomegalovirus status with high specificity and sensitivity in both the original and validation cohorts. Specific HLA alleles were associated with around 18,000 TCR beta sequences at a false discovery rate of 0.05 in a later analysis. A later analysis reported that several top co-occurrence clusters appeared linked to parvovirus B19, influenza, CMV and Epstein-Barr virus. HLA typing was unavailable for some donors at each locus, so association tests used only the typed subset. A later analysis found that most CMV-associated TCR beta chains appeared HLA-restricted, with HLA associations seemingly driven largely by CMV exposure. In a later analysis, the rate of TCR association differed among HLA loci, with DRB1 alleles having the most associated TCRs and HLA-C alleles having the fewest. When HLA alleles, especially DR and DQ, strongly co-occurred, TCR associations were difficult to assign to individual alleles. Only TCR beta chains were sequenced in this cohort, and the absence of alpha or paired-chain data limited detectable features. In an earlier analysis of approximately 590 of the donors, most TCR beta V segments appeared in productive rearrangements about 87% or about 30% of the time, broadly matching IMGT annotations. It was suggested by the authors that the approach could potentially be generalized to other disease states and immunological phenotypes. Linkage disequilibrium might explain the correlated functional status among segregating V segments, but an unknown experimental factor could not be excluded. In a later analysis, HLA-associated TCR beta chains showed more clonal expansion and lower generation probabilities than non-associated chains that were equally common. Because counts were too low, about 18 rarely observed V segments, including chromosome 9 orphons, were excluded from the earlier analysis of a few hundred of the donors. The 87-base-pair reads could not distinguish some IMGT-functional V segments, including TRBV6-2 and TRBV6-3, so those segments were excluded. In a later genetic analysis, a missense DCLRE1C variant was associated with V-gene and J-gene trimming of TCR beta chains, and the association was replicated in an independent cohort. While some public TCRs were present in many individuals, most TCR sequences turned up only very rarely across donors.

The CDR3 runs 15 amino acids, cysteine and phenylalanine included. CDR3 DNA only is kept here, 45 bases in frame from base 1. For CDR1 and CDR2, the germline V gene lists KGHSH and LQKENI. Here V drops 1 base and J drops 8 bases, and the junction holds 4 bases not matched to any gene. As concerns this clone: Its antigen is currently not known.

The library was made by the immunoSEQ multiplex PCR assay. For the multiplex PCR, a mixture combining 60 forward primers for TCR Vbeta segments and 13 reverse primers for TCR Jbeta segments was used. A multiplex PCR assay on genomic DNA amplified the CDR3 region of rearranged TCR beta genes. On the Illumina HiSeq System, the amplified TCR beta libraries were sequenced as 87-base-pair reads. The source study handled its data this way. Across the 500 to 750 repertoires, a later analysis counted some 81 million unique TCR beta chains, around 11 million of which were shared by at least two donors. Raw reads were error-corrected and collapsed into unique sequences with a nearest-neighbor algorithm that merged closely related sequences to remove PCR and sequencing errors. CDR3 sequences were aligned to IMGT reference sequences to assign V, D and J gene segments. For a sequence to be retained, at least a six-nucleotide match to both a V gene segment and a J gene segment was required. A rearrangement counted as productive if the CDR3 had no stop codons and remained in frame with V and J, and every other rearrangement counted as non-productive. Following IMGT convention, CDR3 was defined as the stretch from the second conserved V-encoded cysteine up to the conserved J-encoded phenylalanine. The earlier analysis of about 590 of the donors excluded sequences that lacked an unambiguous match to a single V gene segment. An earlier analysis of roughly 590 of the donors called V segments functional above 56.7% productive rearrangements and segregating when the between-donor standard deviation exceeded 5%. To diagnose cytomegalovirus status from the catalog of TCR beta chain sequences, a statistical classification framework was built. V and J gene assignment, in a later analysis, came from comparing TCR nucleotide sequences with IMGT/GENE-DB human TR gene sequences. In a later analysis, CDR3 sequences and most-parsimonious VDJ recombination scenarios were assigned using the TCRdist pipeline. In a later analysis, each TCR beta chain was defined by its CDR3 amino acid sequence together with its V-gene family, and reads lacking a unique V-gene family were excluded. As a way to deal with suspected cross-contamination and a sequencing artifact, a later analysis dropped 450 to 600 nucleotide sequences that were highly shared and had low generation probability. A later analysis calculated a clonal expansion index for each public chain from normalized within-repertoire ranks of inferred template counts. Generation probabilities in a later analysis came from a VDJ recombination model fitted to out-of-frame rearrangements, and those results were checked against IGoR. In a later analysis, hypergeometric tests were used to score TCR-TCR, TCR-HLA and TCR-CMV co-occurrence, with a repertoire-size bias correction applied to TCR pairs. False discovery rates were estimated in a later analysis by permuting HLA or CMV assignments 20 times. In a later analysis, co-occurring TCRs were grouped using DBSCAN, and TCRdist sequence similarity was added for clustering within HLA-allele-positive subsets. For co-occurrence clustering, repertoires with fewer than 30,000 or more than 120,000 public chains were excluded, along with several repertoires with anomalous nucleotide sharing. This immuneACCESS table, as held by TCRdb, lists in-frame sequences with V and J called but not all clones. Of the missing ones, under half trace to an unresolved V gene in checked studies; the others have no known cause. V and J calls plus clone size are reproduced from that table; the DNA served to infer D and trimming. This sample's clone table shows nearly 200,000 clones. Of the sample, roughly 0.7% falls within the top ten clones.

In total, more than 500 healthy bone marrow donors made up the cohort. At the time of sampling, all cohort members were nominally healthy, though unrecorded immune exposures were likely present. The donor was CMV seronegative and was included in the group of around 320 seronegative cohort members. A peripheral blood sample was collected from each donor, and TCR beta sequencing was performed on peripheral blood mononuclear cells. The Qiagen DNeasy Blood Extraction Kit was used to extract genomic DNA from the blood cell samples. The receptor chain draws on TRBV18 and TRBJ1-6, with 8 central nucleotides matching TRBD1. The sequenced sample consisted of PBMCs. This TCR derives from a boy under 18 in good health and CMV-seronegative. The bases are TGTGCCAGCTCACCACTCCCGGACAGGGATTCACCCCTCCACTTT. Its protein is CASSPLPDRDSPLHF. With the rest looked up from the reference TRBV18 and TRBJ1-6 genes rather than sequenced, the full variable domain is NAGVMQNPRHLVRRRGQEARLRCSPMKGHSHVYWYRQLPEEGLKFMVYLQKENIIDESGMPKERFSAEFPKEGPSILRIQQVVRGDSAAYFCASSPLPDRDSPLHFGNGTRLTVT.